The next 28 T cell receptor beta chains were all read from a single sample in a study of blood T cell repertoires in COVID-19. Measured with immunoSEQ multiplex PCR; TCRdb has only the in-frame clones, and not every one. The table has about 480,000 clones, around 85% seen once. The specimen was PBMCs or T cells enriched from blood (not recorded which). The receptors were gathered from an older woman who had recovered from COVID-19.

This sequence joins TRBV10-3 and TRBJ1-2; 9 positions match TRBD1. The germline V gene has CDR1 ENHRY and CDR2 SYGVKD. The CDR3 spans 16 residues. Trimming cost V 3 bases and J 4 bases; bases outside gene matches: 9. CDR3 protein: CAISDYGTGKSYGYTF. In nucleotides, the CDR3 is TGTGCCATCAGTGACTACGGGACAGGGAAAAGCTATGGCTACACCTTC.

This chain joins TRBV18 and TRBJ2-1, with D perhaps TRBD2 (6 bases). The CDR3 is 14 amino acids. Germline CDR1 reads KGHSH; CDR2 reads LQKENI. The V end was cut by 0 bases, the J end by 8 bases, with 11 bases between. Here the CDR3 reads CASSPPWGVDEQFF. CDR3 nucleotides: TGTGCCAGCTCACCACCGTGGGGGGTCGATGAGCAGTTCTTC. Together with reference TRBV18 and TRBJ2-1, the CDR3 gives the full variable domain: NAGVMQNPRHLVRRRGQEARLRCSPMKGHSHVYWYRQLPEEGLKFMVYLQKENIIDESGMPKERFSAEFPKEGPSILRIQQVVRGDSAAYFCASSPPWGVDEQFFGPGTRLTVL.

This clone came up a few times. This sequence joins TRBV11-2 and TRBJ1-1; D is undetermined. This CDR3 spans 12 amino acids. Trimming pared 5 bases from V and 11 bases from J, leaving 15 bases between. The germline CDR1 and CDR2 sequences are SGHAT and FQNNGV. The CDR3 nucleotides are TGTGCCAGCAGCCCGACTTACGGGGTGGCTTTCTTT. Protein sequence: CASSPTYGVAFF.

This clone has only one observation. A junction boundary mismatches the germline segment, possibly from a read error. The gene calls are TRBV7-7 and TRBJ1-3; 9 bases match TRBD1. Germline V gene data show CDR1 as SSHAT and CDR2 as FNYEAQ (reference sequence). This CDR3 comprises 13 residues. For the CDR3, the DNA is TGTGCTAGCAGCTATGGACAGGGGAACACCATATATTTT. Residues: CASSYGQGNTIYF.

The chain combines TRBV6-1 with TRBJ1-4; D is perhaps TRBD1 (6 bases). Trimming cost V 4 bases and J 0 bases, with 12 bases left between them. Germline V gene sequence: CDR1 MNHNS, CDR2 SASEGT. The CDR3 sequence is 16 residues long. CDR3 amino acids: CASSGGGAATNEKLFF. CDR3 in DNA: TGTGCCAGCAGTGGAGGGGGGGCTGCAACTAATGAAAAACTGTTTTTT.

The J gene is TRBJ1-1, the V gene TRBV2; tentatively, D is TRBD1 (6 bases). Germline V gene lookup returns CDR1 SNHLY and CDR2 FYNNEI. Trimming removed 7 bases at V and 1 base at J, with 13 bases between. CDR3 length equals 14 residues. In DNA form, the CDR3 reads TGTGCCAGCACCGAATCGACAGGGAACACTGAAGCTTTCTTT. Translation gives CASTESTGNTEAFF.

The chain uses TRBV4-1 and TRBJ1-2; no clear D. CDR1 MGHRA and CDR2 YSYEKL come from the germline V gene. This CDR3 is built from 15 residues. V gave up 0 bases and J gave up 4 bases, with 12 bases separating them. The CDR3 protein is CASSQEGGQRYGYTF. CDR3 nucleotides: TGCGCCAGCAGCCAAGAGGGCGGGCAGCGCTATGGCTACACCTTC.

The chain uses TRBV29-1 and TRBJ2-1; D remains ambiguous. Germline values: CDR1 SQVTM, CDR2 ANQGSEA. The germline V and J ends were trimmed by 7 bases and 2 bases, with 12 bases remaining between them. The CDR3 covers 13 residues. The CDR3 loop reads CSGVTLTYNEQFF. In DNA form, the CDR3 reads TGCAGCGGTGTGACTTTAACCTACAATGAGCAGTTCTTC.

The chain joins TRBV27 to TRBJ2-3; perhaps TRBD1 as D (5 bases). The germline V and J ends were trimmed by 3 bases and 4 bases, with 14 bases remaining between them. In germline, CDR1 is MNHEY, CDR2 SMNVEV (reference sequence). The CDR3 length is 15 residues. DNA for the CDR3: TGTGCCAGCAGTTTTCCAGTTATAGGGGCAGATACGCAGTATTTT. As protein: CASSFPVIGADTQYF.

The chain combines TRBV9 with TRBJ2-7, with a possible D match to TRBD1 (6 bases). Trimming shortened V by 4 bases and J by 2 bases, and 16 bases separated the two germline ends. The germline V gene has CDR1 SGDLS and CDR2 YYNGEE. The CDR3 runs 15 residues. The CDR3 is CASSPAPTGTYEQYF. CDR3 nucleotide sequence: TGTGCCAGCAGCCCGGCTCCGACAGGAACCTACGAGCAGTACTTC.

This clone appeared a single time. This chain joins TRBV18 and TRBJ2-3; TRBD1 is a possible D gene (6 bases). V gave up 4 bases and J gave up 3 bases, with 14 bases separating them. The CDR3 totals 15 residues. Per germline, CDR1 KGHSH and CDR2 LQKENI. CDR3 sequence (DNA): TGTGCCAGCTCACGATCACAGGGTAGGACAGATACGCAGTATTTT. Residues: CASSRSQGRTDTQYF.

The CDR3 DNA reads as TGCGCCAGTAACAGGGGCGGGTACGGTTCACCCCTCCACTTT. It codes for CASNRGGYGSPLHF. The chain has TRBV5-1 and TRBJ1-6; 7 nucleotides align to TRBD1. Trimming at V came to 8 bases and at J to 9 bases, leaving 11 bases not matched to a gene. CDR3 length equals 14 residues. In germline, CDR1 is SGHRS, CDR2 YFSETQ.

This clone was found once. This chain links TRBV6-6 with TRBJ1-1, with TRBD1 as a possible D gene (5 bases). The CDR3 is made up of 13 amino acids. The germline V gene has CDR1 MNHNY and CDR2 SVGAGI (reference sequence). Trimming cost V 8 bases and J 0 bases, with 10 bases left between them. The CDR3 loop reads CASAGQVNTEAFF. The DNA of the CDR3 is TGTGCCAGCGCGGGGCAGGTGAACACTGAAGCTTTCTTT.

V is TRBV3-1 (or the pseudogene TRBV3-2) and J is TRBJ1-3; tentatively, D is TRBD1 (6 bases). The CDR3 is 15 residues long. Germline CDR1 LGHDT, CDR2 YNNKEL (reference sequence). Trimming cost V 1 base and J 1 base, with 8 bases left between them. As DNA, the CDR3 is TGTGCCAGCAGCCAAGGACAGGCTTCTGGAAACACCATATATTTT. Residues: CASSQGQASGNTIYF.

The chain employs TRBV6-6 and TRBJ1-5; 9 bases map to TRBD1. Germline values: CDR1 MNHNY, CDR2 SVGAGI (reference sequence). The ends lost 5 bases at V and 1 base at J; junction bases unmatched: 0. This CDR3 has 14 residues. The CDR3 nucleotides are TGTGCCAGCAGTGACAGGGGGAGCAATCAGCCCCAGCATTTT. Translating gives CASSDRGSNQPQHF.

The V gene is TRBV6-2 or TRBV6-3, the J gene TRBJ2-7; no clear D gene. V gave up 2 bases and J gave up 2 bases, with 4 bases separating them. The CDR3 contains 12 residues. Germline-derived CDR1 and CDR2 are MNHEY and SVGEGT. For the CDR3, the DNA is TGTGCCAGCAGTTACCTCCCCTACGAGCAGTACGTC. Translation gives CASSYLPYEQYV.

The gene calls are TRBV21-1 and TRBJ2-2; the table's D gene call, TRBD2, was not cross checked with the DNA. TRBV21-1 is classified as a pseudogene. The CDR3 contains 19 residues. CDR3: CASPPRKTSGASNTGELFF. CDR3 DNA sequence: TGTGCCAGCCCTCCCCGTAAGACTAGCGGGGCTTCGAACACCGGGGAGCTGTTTTTT.

The V call is TRBV9, the J call TRBJ2-2; TRBD2 matches 7 bases. Germline V gene data show CDR1 as SGDLS and CDR2 as YYNGEE. This CDR3 region has 15 residues. V shed 3 bases and J 5 bases; nucleotides not matched to a gene: 7. CDR3 nucleotide sequence: TGTGCCAGCAGCGGCACTAGCGTGGAAACCGGGGAGCTGTTTTTT. This encodes CASSGTSVETGELFF.

The rearrangement links TRBV27 to TRBJ1-1; D possibly corresponds to TRBD1 (5 bases). The V and J ends lost 0 bases and 7 bases respectively, with 15 bases between them. Germline CDR1 reads MNHEY; CDR2 reads SMNVEV (reference sequence). There are 15 residues in the CDR3. CDR3 amino acids: CASSLSTPRGGEAFF. As DNA, the CDR3 is TGTGCCAGCAGTTTATCGACACCTAGGGGTGGTGAAGCTTTCTTT.

As for this clone: The sample carries other DNA sequences with the same CDR3. The rearrangement links TRBV5-1 to TRBJ2-3; D is possibly TRBD1 (5 bases). This CDR3 is built from 14 residues. Germline CDR1 reads SGHRS; CDR2 reads YFSETQ. V was clipped by 0 bases and J by 0 bases, with 5 bases between them. This chain's CDR3 is CASSLGGSTDTQYF. CDR3 in DNA: TGCGCCAGCAGCTTGGGGGGCAGCACAGATACGCAGTATTTT. Full variable domain (remainder filled in from reference TRBV5-1 and TRBJ2-3): KAGVTQTPRYLIKTRGQQVTLSCSPISGHRSVSWYQQTPGQGLQFLFEYFSETQRNKGNFPGRFSGRQFSNSRSEMNVSTLELGDSALYLCASSLGGSTDTQYFGPGTRLTVL.

This chain links TRBV3-1 (or the pseudogene TRBV3-2) with TRBJ1-2; maybe TRBD1 (5 bases). Germline-derived CDR1 and CDR2 are LGHDT and YNNKEL (reference sequence). The V end lost 10 bases, the J end lost 5 bases, and 14 bases lay between the germline ends. CDR3 length: 12 residues. CDR3 DNA sequence: TGTGCCACCGCGGGGGGGGGATATGGCTACACCTTC. It codes for CATAGGGYGYTF.

The V call is TRBV4-1, the J call TRBJ2-2, with unresolved D. This CDR3 spans 14 amino acids. V was trimmed by 1 base and J by 2 bases, leaving 5 bases between them. The germline V gene encodes CDR1 MGHRA and CDR2 YSYEKL. The chain's CDR3 is CASSQVLNTGELFF. The CDR3 nucleotides read TGCGCCAGCAGCCAAGTCCTTAACACCGGGGAGCTGTTTTTT.

The chain uses TRBV14 and TRBJ2-1; D possibly corresponds to TRBD2 (5 bases). The V end lost 2 bases, the J end lost 4 bases, and 15 bases lay between the germline ends. Germline CDR1 SGHDN, CDR2 FVKESK. The CDR3 covers 16 residues. The DNA of the CDR3 is TGTGCCAGCAGCCAAACCGGACTTCCATTATACAATGAGCAGTTCTTC. It yields the protein CASSQTGLPLYNEQFF.

V usage is TRBV2 and J usage is TRBJ2-2; a possible D gene is TRBD2 (5 bases). V lost 0 bases and J 7 bases, leaving 12 bases between the germline ends. Germline CDR1 reads SNHLY; CDR2 reads FYNNEI. This CDR3 is built from 15 residues. DNA of the CDR3: TGTGCCAGCAGTGAAGCTGGGCTCGGAGGCGGGGAGCTGTTTTTT. It translates to CASSEAGLGGGELFF.

This chain uses TRBV4-1 with TRBJ1-1; TRBD1 matches at 7 bases. The germline V gene has CDR1 MGHRA and CDR2 YSYEKL. J lost 3 bases, V lost 1 base, and 8 bases had no gene match. This CDR3 region has 16 residues. CDR3 region: CASSQGQGWGDTEAFF. DNA of the CDR3: TGCGCCAGCAGCCAAGGACAGGGTTGGGGGGACACTGAAGCTTTCTTT.

The chain combines TRBV9 with TRBJ1-3, with 10 bases matching TRBD1. V was pared by 4 bases and J by 4 bases, with 5 bases of the junction left unmatched. Germline CDR1 SGDLS, CDR2 YYNGEE. The length of the CDR3 is 15 residues. The chain's CDR3 is CASSLGTGEGNTIYF. For the CDR3, the DNA is TGTGCCAGCAGCCTAGGGACAGGGGAAGGAAACACCATATATTTT.

The table lists this clone with a few counts. The chain combines TRBV7-9 with TRBJ1-2; D ambiguous. V shed 1 base and J shed 8 bases, with 8 bases lying between them. The CDR3 runs 12 residues. Germline V gives CDR1 SEHNR, CDR2 FQNEAQ (reference sequence). The CDR3 spells CASSLGSGGYTF. In DNA, the CDR3 is TGTGCCAGCAGCTTAGGTTCGGGGGGCTACACCTTC.

In the case of this clone: Other nucleotide sequences in the sample specify the same CDR3. The rearrangement uses TRBV3-1 (or the pseudogene TRBV3-2) and TRBJ2-7; D call uncertain. Germline assignment: CDR1 LGHDT and CDR2 YNNKEL (reference sequence). Between the trimmed V and J ends, which lost 3 bases and 2 bases, there was a span of 5 bases. The CDR3 is 12 amino acids. The CDR3 here is CASSQAAYEQYF. The CDR3 region has the DNA TGTGCCAGCAGCCAGGCAGCCTACGAGCAGTACTTC.